Below, 23 T cell receptor beta chains from the same sample are listed, as sequenced in a study of blood T cell repertoires in COVID-19 (TCRdb year 2020). The method was the immunoSEQ multiplex PCR assay. This is the immuneACCESS table as TCRdb keeps it, with only in-frame sequences that have V and J called. A part of the clones is gone; compared with another copy, unresolved V genes explain less than half, and the rest is unexplained. The sample profile shows some 150,000 clones; around 81% of them were found once. The biggest ten clones account for about 3.1% of the sample. The sample consisted of peripheral blood. Receptors originate from a woman aged 40 to 50 with active or convalescent COVID-19.

The chain recombines TRBV5-1 with TRBJ1-4; D unresolved. V lost 7 bases and J lost 0, with 13 bases in between. Germline assignment: CDR1 SGHRS and CDR2 YFSETQ. The CDR3 is 15 residues long. DNA of the CDR3: TGCGCCAGCGGTCTCACTGGTGCAACTAATGAAAAACTGTTTTTT. The encoded protein is CASGLTGATNEKLFF.

The chain employs TRBV4-1 and TRBJ2-7; 11 positions match TRBD2. The CDR3 totals 16 residues. The germline V gene encodes CDR1 MGHRA and CDR2 YSYEKL. V shed 4 bases and J 1 base; nucleotides not matched to a gene: 6. Written as DNA, the CDR3 is TGCGCCAGCAGCCCCTCTCTAGCGGGGGGATCCTACGAGCAGTACTTC. Its protein is CASSPSLAGGSYEQYF.

The chain carries TRBV5-1 and TRBJ1-1; perhaps TRBD1 as D (6 bases). The V end lost 0 bases, the J end lost 6 bases, and 18 bases lay between the germline ends. The CDR3 runs 16 residues. Germline V gene data show CDR1 as SGHRS and CDR2 as YFSETQ. CDR3 coding DNA: TGCGCCAGCAGCTTGGACGCAACAGGGTTATCAGCTGAAGCTTTCTTT. The encoded protein is CASSLDATGLSAEAFF.

CDR3 loop: CASSSRLAASTDTQYF. In DNA form, the CDR3 reads TGTGCCAGCAGTTCCCGACTAGCGGCTAGCACAGATACGCAGTATTTT. The V and J genes are TRBV6-5 and TRBJ2-3; 9 nucleotides align to TRBD2. The CDR3 has 16 residues. With 4 bases clipped from V and 0 bases from J, the junction kept 5 bases outside the gene matches. Per the germline V gene, CDR1 is MNHEY and CDR2 is SVGAGI.

This chain links TRBV6-5 with TRBJ2-5, with TRBD1 as a possible D gene (5 bases). Germline V CDR1 and CDR2: MNHEY, SVGAGI. The CDR3 loop spans 15 amino acids. The V and J ends lost 2 bases and 2 bases respectively, with 12 bases between them. CDR3 in amino acids: CASSYTTGYQETQYF. The CDR3 nucleotides read TGTGCCAGCAGTTACACCACAGGATATCAAGAGACCCAGTACTTC.

The V gene is TRBV19, the J gene TRBJ2-7; 12 nucleotides agree with TRBD1. V shed 3 bases, J shed 5 bases, and the junction held 11 bases outside the gene matches. This CDR3 is 17 amino acids long. Germline CDR1 is LNHDA and CDR2 is SQIVND (reference sequence). CDR3 amino acids: CASSMSGTGGPLDEQYF. CDR3 in DNA: TGTGCCAGTAGTATGAGCGGGACAGGGGGCCCCCTTGACGAGCAGTACTTC.

The chain carries TRBV28 and TRBJ1-3, with 8 bases identical to TRBD1. The J segment lost 15 bases and the V segment lost 6 bases, leaving 10 bases of the junction unmatched. This CDR3 has 12 residues. The germline gives CDR1 MDHEN, CDR2 SYDVKM. The CDR3 here is CASRDRTGRAYF. For the CDR3, the DNA is TGTGCCAGCAGGGACCGGACAGGGAGAGCATATTTT.

The chain recombines TRBV3-1 (or the pseudogene TRBV3-2) with TRBJ1-4, with D unresolved. The CDR3 extends over 14 amino acids. The V end lost 4 bases, the J end lost 8 bases, and 14 bases lay between the germline ends. Germline V CDR1 and CDR2: LGHDT, YNNKEL (reference sequence). CDR3 bases: TGTGCCAGCAGCCGCGGGCCAGGCGGGGAAAAACTGTTTTTT. It specifies CASSRGPGGEKLFF.

The V and J genes are TRBV7-8 and TRBJ2-1; D is possibly TRBD2 (5 bases). V lost 4 bases to trimming and J lost 6 bases, with 7 bases between them. Germline lookup yields CDR1 SGHVS and CDR2 FQNEAQ. The CDR3 covers 12 residues. CDR3 loop: CASSSSGNEQFF. CDR3 DNA sequence: TGTGCCAGCAGCTCCAGCGGCAATGAGCAGTTCTTC.

CDR3 protein: CASSVTYNEKLFF. Written as DNA, the CDR3 is TGTGCCAGCAGCGTAACATACAATGAAAAACTGTTTTTT. The chain has TRBV9 and TRBJ1-4; D is ambiguous. Germline CDR1 is SGDLS and CDR2 is YYNGEE. CDR3 length: 13 amino acids. V shed 1 base and J shed 5 bases, with 6 bases lying between them. Variable domain in full (rest from reference TRBV9 and TRBJ1-4): DSGVTQTPKHLITATGQRVTLRCSPRSGDLSVYWYQQSLDQGLQFLIQYYNGEERAKGNILERFSAQQFPDLHSELNLSSLELGDSALYFCASSVTYNEKLFFGSGTQLSVL.

The CDR3 nucleotides are TGTGCCAGTAGTTTCGACAGGCCGAACACTGAAGCTTTCTTT. It translates to CASSFDRPNTEAFF. The chain uses TRBV19 and TRBJ1-1, with D possibly matching TRBD1 (6 bases). The ends were cut back, 5 bases at V and 1 base at J, with 11 bases in the middle. CDR1 and CDR2 (germline): LNHDA, SQIVND (reference sequence). The CDR3 is 14 amino acids.

This chain joins TRBV5-6 and TRBJ2-1; 8 bases match TRBD2. J was trimmed by 8 bases and V by 5 bases; bases with no gene match: 6. From germline, CDR1 is SGHDT and CDR2 YYEEEE. This CDR3 is built from 13 residues. The CDR3 sequence is CASSKAGAYEQFF. The DNA for the CDR3 is TGTGCCAGCAGTAAAGCGGGGGCCTATGAGCAGTTCTTC. Full variable domain (missing parts from reference TRBV5-6 and TRBJ2-1): DAGVTQSPTHLIKTRGQQVTLRCSPKSGHDTVSWYQQALGQGPQFIFQYYEEEERQRGNFPDRFSGHQFPNYSSELNVNALLLGDSALYLCASSKAGAYEQFFGPGTRLTVL.

The V and J genes are TRBV13 and TRBJ1-2; 10 positions agree with TRBD1. The CDR3 covers 15 residues. The germline CDR1 and CDR2 sequences are PRHDT and FYEKMQ (reference sequence). V lost 3 bases to trimming and J lost 7 bases; unmatched junction nucleotides: 8. The CDR3 DNA sequence: TGTGCCAGCAGCTTTGTGGGACAGGGGTTTTTTGGCTACACCTTC. It translates to CASSFVGQGFFGYTF.

This clone was picked up a small number of times. The chain uses TRBV27 and TRBJ1-4; the match to TRBD1 covers 9 bases. The germline V gene has CDR1 MNHEY and CDR2 SMNVEV (reference sequence). Losses at the gene ends were 10 bases for V and 4 bases for J; bases not matched to a gene: 4. CDR3 length equals 13 residues. The CDR3 sequence: CATGQGINEKLFF. The CDR3 DNA reads TGTGCCACCGGACAGGGGATTAATGAAAAACTGTTTTTT.

The chain carries TRBV7-9 and TRBJ1-2; 7 nucleotides line up with TRBD1. The CDR3 sequence is 15 residues long. CDR1 and CDR2 (germline): SEHNR, FQNEAQ (reference sequence). The J segment lost 7 bases and the V segment lost 7 bases, leaving 15 bases of the junction unmatched. The DNA of the CDR3 is TGTGCCAGCACCTTCCCCCTCGACCGGGACAGTGGCTACACCTTC. Amino acids: CASTFPLDRDSGYTF.

This clone appeared once. The chain combines TRBV19 with TRBJ1-1, with D unresolved. The CDR3 consists of 12 residues. CDR1 and CDR2 from the germline V gene are LNHDA and SQIVND (reference sequence). V was shortened by 10 bases and J by 3 bases, with 12 bases between the two germline ends. The chain's CDR3 is CATTGGYTEAFF. The CDR3 nucleotides read TGTGCCACCACGGGAGGGTACACTGAAGCTTTCTTT.

This clone showed up just once. This chain links TRBV3-1 (or the pseudogene TRBV3-2) with TRBJ1-1; a possible D gene is TRBD1 (6 bases). This CDR3 region has 18 residues. In germline, CDR1 is LGHDT, CDR2 YNNKEL (reference sequence). Trimming took off 4 bases at V and 4 bases at J, with 25 bases between the two ends. This chain's CDR3 is CASSRETSLRGSATEAFF. DNA for the CDR3: TGTGCCAGCAGCCGTGAGACGTCGCTTAGGGGGTCGGCCACTGAAGCTTTCTTT.

In DNA, the CDR3 is TGTGCCAGCAGCTTAGGGTTAGTGTATAATGAAAAACTGTTTTTT. Amino acid sequence: CASSLGLVYNEKLFF. This chain uses TRBV7-2 with TRBJ1-4; the D is unclear. The germline V and J ends were trimmed by 1 base and 4 bases, with 10 bases remaining between them. Germline values: CDR1 SGHTA, CDR2 FQGNSA. The CDR3 is made up of 15 amino acids.

The chain joins TRBV11-2 to TRBJ2-7; D not resolved. CDR1 and CDR2 from the germline V gene are SGHAT and FQNNGV. V lost 8 bases, J lost 0 bases, and 11 bases lay in between. The CDR3 covers 13 residues. The DNA of the CDR3 is TGTGCCAGCTCCCTACAGAGCTCCTACGAGCAGTACTTC. Translation gives CASSLQSSYEQYF.

This chain joins TRBV6-5 and TRBJ1-2, with no clear D. Per the germline V gene, CDR1 is MNHEY and CDR2 is SVGAGI. V lost 2 bases to trimming and J lost 2 bases, with 3 bases between them. The CDR3 sequence is 12 residues long. The CDR3 DNA follows: TGTGCCAGCAGTTACGGCAACTATGGCTACACCTTC. It encodes CASSYGNYGYTF.

This clone was detected a few times. The V and J genes are TRBV4-1 and TRBJ1-3; tentative D call: TRBD1 (5 bases). This CDR3 region has 17 residues. Germline CDR1 is MGHRA and CDR2 is YSYEKL. The V and J ends lost 1 base and 2 bases respectively, with 15 bases between them. This chain's CDR3 is CASSQARGGTTGNTIYF. The CDR3 DNA reads as TGCGCCAGCAGCCAAGCACGGGGGGGGACTACTGGAAACACCATATATTTT.

This chain joins TRBV27 and TRBJ1-1, with D uncertain. CDR1 is MNHEY, CDR2 SMNVEV, per germline (reference sequence). The CDR3 extends over 14 amino acids. Trimming cost V 2 bases and J 3 bases, with 10 bases left between them. The CDR3 is CASSLVFEDTEAFF. CDR3 bases: TGTGCCAGCAGTTTAGTTTTCGAGGACACTGAAGCTTTCTTT.

The rearrangement uses TRBV7-8 and TRBJ2-3; the match to TRBD2 covers 12 bases. V trimming: 5 bases; J trimming: 7 bases; junction bases outside the gene matches: 4. CDR3 length equals 14 residues. Germline V CDR1 and CDR2: SGHVS, FQNEAQ. The CDR3 DNA follows: TGTGCCAGCAGCACGACTAGCGGGAGTTATACGCAGTATTTT. As protein: CASSTTSGSYTQYF. Together with reference TRBV7-8 and TRBJ2-3, the CDR3 gives the full variable domain: GAGVSQSPRYKVAKRGQDVALRCDPISGHVSLFWYQQALGQGPEFLTYFQNEAQLDKSGLPSDRFFAERPEGSVSTLKIQRTQQEDSAVYLCASSTTSGSYTQYFGPGTRLTVL.